These T cell receptor beta chains were read from a single sample in a study of blood T cells in healthy people across ages. MiXCR, applied by TCRdb to the 5' RACE reads, yields one record per CDR3 protein. The sample yields approximately 2,000,000 distinct CDR3 sequences, around 42% seen once. The sequenced sample was blood. The receptor set was obtained from a human donor in good health. Both conserved end residues are part of each CDR3. Size values are once, few and many counts, or a class for expanded clones, and some rows have none.

v_call clone_size cdr3_aa
TRBV20-1 few CSARDVGDRSYNEQFF
TRBV27 NA CASSKKDRKTYEQYF
TRBV5-6 few CASSPLAGVRNEQFF
TRBV14 NA CASSQGINTGELFF
TRBV5-1 NA CASSLAAISYNEQFF
TRBV6-5 NA CATWLGYNEQFF
TRBV5-5 NA CASSGRVFYGYTF
TRBV7-8 NA CASSPPKRELTDTQYF
TRBV2 NA CASEGGVGLPNYEQYF
TRBV2 few CASRDPGVHISGANVLTF
TRBV5-6 few CASSLQTAPYPNYEQYF
TRBV7-2 few CASRAAGRSYNEQFF
TRBV12-3/TRBV12-4 few CASSFLGGFTDTQYF
TRBV6-5 few CASSYSLASGYTF
TRBV25-1 few CASSEFAGGTDTQYF
TRBV29-1 NA CSVGTANQPQHF
TRBV5-6 NA CASSLGVGLNEKLFF